The rows below give T cell receptor beta chains drawn from one sample of a study of T cells after yellow fever vaccination. TCRdb ran MiXCR on the 5' RACE reads and lists one entry per CDR3 protein. The sample holds approximately 260,000 distinct CDR3 sequences, 10% to 15% seen once. The source material was CD4+ T cells sorted from PBMCs, sampled 45 days after the yellow fever booster vaccination. Source of these receptors: a man aged 25 to 40 who received the YFV17D yellow fever vaccine. Both conserved end residues are part of each CDR3. A D gene is named only where the DNA matches it firmly. Size values are once, few and many counts, or a class for expanded clones, and some rows have none.

J,D,size,V,CDR3,DNA
TRBJ2-4,TRBD2,few,TRBV29-1,CSVEPSGKNIQYF,TGCAGCGTTGAACCTAGCGGGAAAAACATTCAGTACTTC
TRBJ2-5,NA,NA,TRBV7-6,CASSLLTSTQETQYF,TGTGCCAGCAGCCTCCTCACAAGCACGCAAGAGACCCAGTACTTC
TRBJ2-5,NA,few,TRBV15,CATSRAGETQYF,TGTGCCACCAGCAGGGCTGGGGAGACCCAGTACTTC
TRBJ2-7,TRBD2,NA,TRBV7-9,CASLRTSGPYEQYF,TGTGCCAGCCTACGGACTAGCGGGCCCTACGAGCAGTACTTC
TRBJ2-1,NA,NA,TRBV25-1,CASSERNEQFF,TGTGCCAGCAGTGAAAGGAATGAGCAGTTCTTC
TRBJ2-7,NA,NA,TRBV28,CASSSGSLYEQYF,TGTGCCAGCAGTTCCGGGTCCTTATACGAGCAGTACTTC
TRBJ2-5,NA,NA,TRBV7-2,CASSSGQLSQETQYF,TGTGCCAGCAGCTCCGGACAGCTCTCGCAAGAGACCCAGTACTTC
TRBJ2-7,NA,many,TRBV7-9,CASSSGGRSSYEQYF,TGTGCCAGCAGTTCCGGCGGCAGGAGCTCCTACGAGCAGTACTTC
TRBJ2-5,TRBD1,few,TRBV29-1,CSVVHAQGPQETQYF,TGCAGCGTTGTTCATGCACAGGGGCCCCAAGAGACCCAGTACTTC
TRBJ2-1,TRBD1,many,TRBV5-1,CASSPGTGGGNEQFF,TGCGCCAGCAGCCCTGGGACAGGGGGGGGCAATGAGCAGTTCTTC
TRBJ2-1,NA,few,TRBV5-4,CASSRPPLSYNEQFF,TGTGCCAGCAGCCGGCCCCCGTTGTCCTACAATGAGCAGTTCTTC
TRBJ1-6,NA,NA,TRBV6-2/TRBV6-3,CARPSGQSSYNSPLHF,TGTGCCAGGCCCTCCGGGCAGAGCTCCTATAATTCACCCCTCCACTTT
TRBJ1-2,NA,NA,TRBV12-3/TRBV12-4,CASSVTANYGYTF,TGTGCCAGCAGTGTGACAGCTAACTATGGCTACACCTTC
TRBJ1-2,NA,few,TRBV19,CASSIAGTGGYGYTF,TGTGCCAGTAGTATAGCAGGCACAGGCGGATATGGCTACACCTTC
TRBJ2-5,NA,many,TRBV15,CANGSRETQYF,TGTGCTAACGGGTCGCGGGAGACCCAGTACTTC
TRBJ2-7,TRBD1,few,TRBV5-1,CASSSSRDRGKYEQYF,TGCGCCAGCAGCTCATCCCGGGACAGGGGTAAATACGAGCAGTACTTC
TRBJ2-2,NA,few,TRBV12-3/TRBV12-4,CASTWGRGNTGELFF,TGTGCCAGCACCTGGGGGCGGGGGAACACCGGGGAGCTGTTTTTT